This TCR beta chain originates from a study of regulatory T cells in long-lasting Graves disease. For TCR beta, libraries came from iRepertoire HTBI primers and Arm-PCR of CDR3 regions. MiXCR was run by TCRdb on the multiplex PCR reads, yielding one entry per CDR3 protein. The sample lists about 420,000 distinct CDR3 sequences, around 20% seen once, with approximately 26% in the top ten. Trimming cost V 3 bases and J 0 bases, with 9 bases left between them. CDR3 size: 15 residues. Germline V gene lookup returns CDR1 SNHLY and CDR2 FYNNEI. This clonotype was seen at least ten times. Time point in this sample: persistent/refractory GD, antithyroid drugs over 5 years with positive TRAb. From RNA extracted from PBMCs, the TCR library was made.

V and J are TRBV2 and TRBJ1-5; maybe TRBD1 (6 bases). The TCR sequence derives from a female donor with Graves disease. Source: peripheral blood mononuclear cells (PBMCs), taken when the disease was refractory, from a patient treated with antithyroid drugs. CDR3 nucleotide sequence: TGTGCCAGCAGTGACACAGGGTATAGCAATCAGCCCCAGCATTTT. Protein sequence: CASSDTGYSNQPQHF.